One and the same sample provided the 18 T cell receptor beta chains below, sequenced in a study of glioma-infiltrating T cells after dendritic cell vaccination (dated by TCRdb to about 2016). Preparation of the library involved the immunoSEQ multiplex PCR assay. The immuneACCESS repertoire file appears here via TCRdb, limited to in-frame rearrangements. These files lack a portion of the clones; in checked studies, under half of the deficit traces to unresolved V genes, and the cause of the others is not known. The sample has fewer than 85,000 clones on record, roughly 84% of them singletons. The ten largest clones add up to about 2.3% of the sample. The time point label, read with the paper, signifies: after dendritic cell vaccination, including at tumor progression/relapse. The sequencing here drew on blood, taken after dendritic cell vaccination. The receptors shown here come from a human donor with glioblastoma.

This chain links TRBV5-1 with TRBJ1-1, with no clear D. Trimming left V 7 bases short and J 4 bases short, with 11 bases between. The CDR3 runs 12 residues. Germline CDR1 reads SGHRS; CDR2 reads YFSETQ. DNA for the CDR3: TGCGCCAGCGGGGTAGGAGGCACTGAAGCTTTCTTT. The encoded protein is CASGVGGTEAFF.

The chain links TRBV19 to TRBJ1-2, with a tentative D call TRBD1 (6 bases). CDR3 size: 14 residues. CDR1 is LNHDA, CDR2 SQIVND, per germline (reference sequence). Trimming took off 3 bases at V and 6 bases at J, with 14 bases between the two ends. Here the CDR3 reads CASSIPGEWNGYTF. CDR3 in DNA: TGTGCCAGTAGTATCCCAGGGGAATGGAATGGCTACACCTTC.

The genes are TRBV5-1 and TRBJ2-7, with 9 bases matching TRBD1. The CDR3 spans 14 residues. The J segment lost 2 bases and the V segment lost 4 bases, leaving 4 bases of the junction unmatched. Germline values: CDR1 SGHRS, CDR2 YFSETQ. The chain's CDR3 is CASSPRQGAYEQYF. DNA for the CDR3: TGCGCCAGCAGCCCGAGACAGGGGGCCTACGAGCAGTACTTC.

The CDR3 sequence is CASSSNYEQYF. In DNA form, the CDR3 reads TGCGCCAGCAGCTCTAACTACGAGCAGTACTTC. The J gene is TRBJ2-7, the V gene TRBV5-1; D gene uncertain. CDR3 length equals 11 residues. Germline CDR1 and CDR2: SGHRS and YFSETQ. Trimming shortened V by 3 bases and J by 3 bases, and 4 bases separated the two germline ends.

The gene calls are TRBV6-5 and TRBJ1-5, with D unclear. V gave up 0 bases and J gave up 5 bases, with 8 bases separating them. Germline V gives CDR1 MNHEY, CDR2 SVGAGI. This CDR3 is built from 14 residues. CDR3 in DNA: TGTGCCAGCAGTTACTCCCGGGGTGATCAGCCCCAGCATTTT. Encoded protein: CASSYSRGDQPQHF.

This rearrangement joins TRBV5-1 to TRBJ2-5, with TRBD1 matching 8 bases. Trimming at V came to 0 bases and at J to 1 base, leaving 5 bases not matched to a gene. The CDR3 runs 16 residues. Germline CDR1 is SGHRS and CDR2 is YFSETQ. The CDR3 DNA follows: TGCGCCAGCAGCTTGGGGACAGGGCGCGCCCAAGAGACCCAGTACTTC. Amino acids: CASSLGTGRAQETQYF. Full variable domain (outside the CDR3, taken from reference TRBV5-1 and TRBJ2-5): KAGVTQTPRYLIKTRGQQVTLSCSPISGHRSVSWYQQTPGQGLQFLFEYFSETQRNKGNFPGRFSGRQFSNSRSEMNVSTLELGDSALYLCASSLGTGRAQETQYFGPGTRLLVL.

This chain links TRBV15 with TRBJ2-5; TRBD2 is a possible D gene (6 bases). The J call may be faulty, since TRBJ2-7 better matches the DNA end. In germline, CDR1 is LNHNV, CDR2 YYDKDF (reference sequence). The CDR3 extends over 14 amino acids. This CDR3 is CATSREAGRNEQYF. CDR3 nucleotides: TGTGCCACCAGCAGAGAGGCAGGGAGGAACGAGCAGTACTTC.

The chain is built from TRBV19 and TRBJ2-7; TRBD1 matches at 7 bases. The V gene's germline CDR1 is LNHDA and CDR2 SQIVND (reference sequence). There are 13 residues in the CDR3. The trim removed 4 bases at V and 3 bases at J, leaving 3 bases unmatched. The CDR3 DNA reads TGTGCCAGTAGTACCAGACAGGGCTACGAGCAGTACTTC. It yields the protein CASSTRQGYEQYF. Complete variable domain (other parts from reference TRBV19 and TRBJ2-7): DGGITQSPKYLFRKEGQNVTLSCEQNLNHDAMYWYRQDPGQGLRLIYYSQIVNDFQKGDIAEGYSVSREKKESFPLTVTSAQKNPTAFYLCASSTRQGYEQYFGPGTRLTVT.

The genes are TRBV6-4 and TRBJ1-1; D remains ambiguous. CDR3 length equals 13 residues. V gave up 5 bases and J gave up 8 bases, with 15 bases separating them. CDR1 is MRHNA, CDR2 SNTAGT, per germline. This chain's CDR3 is CASSLERASEAFF. Written as DNA, the CDR3 is TGTGCCAGCAGTTTGGAGAGGGCCTCGGAAGCTTTCTTT.

V is TRBV7-6 and J is TRBJ2-3; tentatively, D is TRBD2 (7 bases). Per the germline V gene, CDR1 is SGHVS and CDR2 is FNYEAQ. Between the trimmed V and J ends, which lost 4 bases and 5 bases, there was a span of 19 bases. The CDR3 consists of 16 residues. The CDR3 spells CASSSRLRGALDTQYF. CDR3 sequence (DNA): TGTGCCAGCAGCTCTCGCCTCCGGGGGGCCTTAGATACGCAGTATTTT.

The J gene is TRBJ1-1, the V gene TRBV7-6; 7 bases agree with TRBD1. V lost 0 bases and J lost 1; bases outside the gene matches: 5. Germline V gene data show CDR1 as SGHVS and CDR2 as FNYEAQ. CDR3 length equals 16 residues. The CDR3 protein is CASSLAGGAGNTEAFF. Here the CDR3 DNA reads TGTGCCAGCAGCTTAGCAGGGGGCGCGGGGAACACTGAAGCTTTCTTT.

This clone was recorded a few times. The CDR3 loop reads CASSQDLGGNYGYTF. The CDR3 nucleotides are TGCGCCAGCAGCCAAGATTTGGGGGGGAACTATGGCTACACCTTC. This chain joins TRBV4-3 and TRBJ1-2; maybe TRBD1 (5 bases). Trimming removed 0 bases at V and 2 bases at J, with 10 bases between. Germline lookup yields CDR1 LGHNA and CDR2 YSLEER. CDR3 length: 15 residues.

The chain is built from TRBV29-1 and TRBJ2-3; 12 positions match TRBD2. V lost 1 base and J lost 3; bases outside the gene matches: 5. Germline V gene lookup returns CDR1 SQVTM and CDR2 ANQGSEA. The CDR3 contains 16 residues. DNA for the CDR3: TGCAGCGTTGAAGGCCCTCTAGCGGGAGGGACAGATACGCAGTATTTT. The encoded protein is CSVEGPLAGGTDTQYF.

This clone was observed a handful of times. Sequence at one end of the junction differs from germline and may be a read error. The J gene is TRBJ2-7, the V gene TRBV19; D remains unclear. CDR1 LNHDA and CDR2 SQIVND come from the germline V gene (reference sequence). The CDR3 length is 12 residues. The CDR3 sequence: CASRAYSSEQYF. CDR3 DNA sequence: TGTGCCAGTAGAGCGTACTCCTCCGAGCAGTACTTC.

The chain has TRBV7-9 and TRBJ1-2, with 11 bases fitting TRBD1. The CDR3 is 15 residues long. Germline CDR1 reads SEHNR; CDR2 reads FQNEAQ (reference sequence). V was pared by 2 bases and J by 8 bases, with 7 bases of the junction left unmatched. CDR3 residues: CASSLSSGTGGGYTF. As DNA, the CDR3 is TGTGCCAGCAGCTTATCTTCCGGGACAGGGGGGGGCTACACCTTC.

V is TRBV9 and J is TRBJ2-7; TRBD2 agrees at 14 bases. Germline CDR1 reads SGDLS; CDR2 reads YYNGEE. With 4 bases clipped from V and 3 bases from J, the junction kept 6 bases outside the gene matches. This CDR3 is built from 16 residues. As DNA, the CDR3 is TGTGCCAGCAGCCCGGCGGGACTAGCGGGAGTCTACGAGCAGTACTTC. It specifies CASSPAGLAGVYEQYF.

The V and J genes are TRBV19 and TRBJ2-1, with 11 bases identical to TRBD2. Trimming removed 1 base from V and 12 bases from J; junction bases left unmatched: 8. The CDR3 runs to 15 residues. CDR1 LNHDA and CDR2 SQIVND come from the germline V gene (reference sequence). This chain's CDR3 is CASSIGNSGREAQFF. The DNA for the CDR3 is TGTGCCAGTAGTATAGGAAATAGCGGGAGGGAGGCGCAGTTCTTC.

In DNA, the CDR3 is TGTGCCAGCAGCGTAGCCAGGGATACCTACGAGCAGTACTTC. Translating gives CASSVARDTYEQYF. The chain joins TRBV9 to TRBJ2-7, with D possibly TRBD1 on 5 matching bases. The CDR3 covers 14 residues. V was trimmed by 0 bases and J by 2 bases, leaving 9 bases between them. Per the germline V gene, CDR1 is SGDLS and CDR2 is YYNGEE.